One T cell receptor beta chain is described in this entry. Its antigen is undetermined. This sample is part of a study of T cell responses to AZD1222 COVID-19 vaccine. Overall study results and limits: Spike regions recognized by vaccine-associated CD4 TCRs spanned the protein, led by 160-218 and 743-854. The peak T cell response came first, and repertoires were sampled only after it.

Clones were sequenced by immunoSEQ multiplex PCR, and TCRdb holds only the in-frame ones, with some missing. The sample has around 60,000 clones, about 90% seen once; the top ten hold 6.3%. The CDR3 has 14 residues. V lost 6 bases to trimming and J lost 5 bases; unmatched junction nucleotides: 9. CDR1 and CDR2 from the germline V gene are MNHEY and SMNVEV (reference sequence). The TCR originated in an adult who received the MenACWY meningococcal vaccine as a control. The specimen was peripheral blood, collected 28 days after the second dose of the MenACWY control vaccine. The rearrangement joins TRBV27 to TRBJ1-2; 7 bases line up with TRBD1. The CDR3 loop is CASSYRTGRYGYTF. As DNA, the CDR3 is TGTGCCAGCAGCTACCGGACAGGCCGATATGGCTACACCTTC.